Below, 30 T cell receptor beta chains from the same sample are listed, as sequenced in a study of blood T cells in healthy people across ages. Next came a second PCR, run for roughly 6 to 11 cycles, which used a sample-barcoded 5' primer along with a J-beta primer mix. TCRdb re-analysed the 5' RACE reads in MiXCR, keeping a single row per CDR3 protein. In the table there are roughly 1.9 million distinct CDR3 sequences, more than 35% of which are singletons. Specimen: blood. Receptors originate from a human donor in good health.

The chain couples TRBV6-5 to TRBJ1-1, with a possible D match to TRBD1 (6 bases). CDR3 length: 14 amino acids. Germline V gene sequence: CDR1 MNHEY, CDR2 SVGAGI. Trimming took off 6 bases at V and 9 bases at J, with 20 bases between the two ends. The CDR3 protein is CASSNRDKGLKAFF. The DNA for the CDR3 is TGTGCCAGCAGCAACCGGGACAAAGGTCTAAAAGCTTTCTTT.

The CDR3, as DNA: TGTGCCAGCAGCTGGGACAGGGGGTTCCAAGAGACCCAGTACTTC. Translated: CASSWDRGFQETQYF. The chain couples TRBV11-1 to TRBJ2-5; 11 nucleotides match TRBD1. The CDR3 contains 15 residues. V trimming: 4 bases; J trimming: 1 base; junction bases outside the gene matches: 2. The V gene's germline CDR1 is SGHAT and CDR2 FQDESV (reference sequence). Drawing the rest from reference TRBV11-1 and TRBJ2-5, the complete variable domain is EAEVAQSPRYKITEKSQAVAFWCDPISGHATLYWYRQILGQGPELLVQFQDESVVDDSQLPKDRFSAERLKGVDSTLKIQPAELGDSAMYLCASSWDRGFQETQYFGPGTRLLVL.

Notes on this clonotype: The junction departs from the called germline gene at one end, perhaps through a read error. The chain couples TRBV20-1 to TRBJ2-6; 12 bases line up with TRBD2. This CDR3 comprises 18 residues. Germline lookup yields CDR1 DFQATT and CDR2 SNEGSKA (reference sequence). The CDR3 coding sequence is TGCAGTGCTAGGCTAGCGGGGGGGCTTGATCCTGGGGCCAACGTCCGGACTTTC. Protein product: CSARLAGGLDPGANVRTF.

A word on this clonotype: Germline is not matched at one junction end, which may reflect a read error. This sequence joins TRBV29-1 and TRBJ2-1, with D maybe TRBD2 (5 bases). The CDR3 runs to 13 residues. Germline V gene lookup returns CDR1 SQVTM and CDR2 ANQGSEA. The DNA for the CDR3 is TGCGGCGTTGCCGGGGAATCCTACAATGAGCAGTTCTTC. This sequence encodes CGVAGESYNEQFF.

V gene TRBV28 combines with J gene TRBJ1-2, with 7 bases lining up with TRBD1. The trim removed 4 bases at V and 10 bases at J, leaving 9 bases unmatched. Germline V gene lookup returns CDR1 MDHEN and CDR2 SYDVKM. The CDR3 covers 13 residues. The CDR3 loop is CASSWTGGDDYTF. The CDR3 DNA reads TGTGCCAGCAGTTGGACAGGTGGGGATGACTACACCTTC.

In its sample, this clonotype was seen once. The rearrangement links TRBV3-1 to TRBJ2-1; 9 bases map to TRBD1. From germline, CDR1 is LGHDT and CDR2 YNNKEL (reference sequence). J was trimmed by 15 bases and V by 5 bases; bases with no gene match: 14. The CDR3 is made up of 14 amino acids. In DNA, the CDR3 is TGTGCCAGCAGCTTAGCGTCCGGGACAGGGCCCAGGTTCTTC. Protein: CASSLASGTGPRFF.

This clonotype was observed a handful of times. The chain uses TRBV28 and TRBJ2-5; TRBD1 might be the D (8 bases). Germline CDR1 MDHEN, CDR2 SYDVKM. This CDR3 comprises 16 residues. The V and J ends lost 6 bases and 10 bases respectively, with 27 bases between them. The CDR3 loop reads CASRVRRGGADRVQYF. In nucleotides, the CDR3 is TGTGCCAGCAGAGTGCGACGTGGGGGGGCGGACAGGGTCCAGTACTTC.

CDR3 sequence (DNA): TGCGCCAGCATGGAACCGGCGGGTGAGCAGTTCTTC. It is translated as CASMEPAGEQFF. The rearrangement uses TRBV5-1 and TRBJ2-1; D might be TRBD2 (5 bases). CDR1 is SGHRS and CDR2 is YFSETQ in the germline V gene. The CDR3 totals 12 residues. V was cut by 6 bases and J by 9 bases, with 13 bases left in between.

This clonotype was counted between two and nine times. This chain connects TRBV4-3 to TRBJ1-2, with 8 bases lining up with TRBD1. The CDR3 runs 15 residues. Germline-derived CDR1 and CDR2 are LGHNA and YSLEER. Unmatched junction bases numbered 7, after V lost 1 base and J lost 6 bases. DNA of the CDR3: TGCGCCAGCAGCCAAGGCAACAGGGGGAGCAATGGCTACACCTTC. Residues: CASSQGNRGSNGYTF.

There are a few counts of this clonotype. CDR3 amino acids: CAMGPPRGRVEQYF. Written as DNA, the CDR3 is TGTGCCATGGGGCCACCAAGGGGGAGAGTCGAGCAGTACTTC. This chain joins TRBV7-9 and TRBJ2-7, with D maybe TRBD1 (6 bases). The CDR3 has 14 residues. The germline CDR1 and CDR2 sequences are SEHNR and FQNEAQ (reference sequence). Trimming took off 10 bases at V and 6 bases at J, with 22 bases between the two ends.

CDR3 residues: CASSPRQATEAFF. In nucleotides, the CDR3 is TGTGCCAGCAGCCCTAGACAGGCGACTGAAGCTTTCTTT. The gene calls are TRBV12-3 or TRBV12-4 and TRBJ1-1, with D maybe TRBD1 (6 bases). CDR3 length: 13 amino acids. V shed 6 bases and J shed 5 bases, with 13 bases lying between them.

For the CDR3, the DNA is TGTGCCAGCAAAGATCTAACTGAAGCTTTCTTT. It codes for CASKDLTEAFF. This chain uses TRBV27 with TRBJ1-1; D is uncertain. Trimming stripped 7 bases from V and 5 bases from J, with 8 bases between. The CDR3 is 11 amino acids. The germline CDR1 and CDR2 sequences are MNHEY and SMNVEV (reference sequence).

The chain recombines TRBV20-1 with TRBJ1-5; D remains ambiguous. Germline CDR1 is DFQATT and CDR2 is SNEGSKA (reference sequence). The CDR3 sequence is 13 residues long. As DNA, the CDR3 is TGCAGCACTTCCGGCGCAGTAGGTCAGCCCCAGCATTTT. It translates to CSTSGAVGQPQHF.

The table lists this clonotype with a few counts. This chain links TRBV7-9 with TRBJ1-2; no firm D call. V dropped 1 base and J dropped 5 bases, with 8 bases sitting between them. Germline CDR1 SEHNR, CDR2 FQNEAQ (reference sequence). This CDR3 has 13 residues. This CDR3 is CASSLEGEYGYTF. CDR3 DNA: TGTGCCAGCAGCTTAGAGGGTGAATATGGCTACACCTTC.

This clonotype appeared a few times. The chain is built from TRBV9 and TRBJ2-3; no firm D call. Trimming took 0 bases from V and 6 from J, leaving 14 bases between them. The CDR3 is made up of 15 amino acids. The V gene's germline CDR1 is SGDLS and CDR2 YYNGEE. CDR3 sequence reads: CASSVAGQAWDTQYF. The CDR3 DNA follows: TGTGCCAGCAGCGTAGCTGGGCAAGCTTGGGATACGCAGTATTTT. Using reference TRBV9 and TRBJ2-3 for the parts outside the CDR3, the full variable domain is DSGVTQTPKHLITATGQRVTLRCSPRSGDLSVYWYQQSLDQGLQFLIQYYNGEERAKGNILERFSAQQFPDLHSELNLSSLELGDSALYFCASSVAGQAWDTQYFGPGTRLTVL.

This clonotype turned up a few times. The chain has TRBV7-8 and TRBJ2-3, with TRBD2 matching 10 bases. V gave up 1 base and J gave up 3 bases; unmatched junction bases: 4. This CDR3 contains 16 residues. The germline V gene encodes CDR1 SGHVS and CDR2 FQNEAQ. In DNA form, the CDR3 reads TGTGCCAGCAGCTTAGATGAGCGGGGGGGTACAGATACGCAGTATTTT. Protein sequence: CASSLDERGGTDTQYF.

The chain joins TRBV5-5 to TRBJ1-6; maybe TRBD1 (5 bases). Trimming took off 2 bases at V and 7 bases at J, with 13 bases between the two ends. The length of the CDR3 is 15 residues. The germline V gene has CDR1 SGHKS and CDR2 YYEKEE (reference sequence). CDR3 DNA: TGTGCCAGCAGCTTTGCGACAAGGGGAAATTCACCCCTCCACTTT. This translates into CASSFATRGNSPLHF.

A few counts support this clonotype. The CDR3 loop is CASSLVRGSNEQFF. The CDR3 nucleotides are TGTGCCAGCAGCTTAGTGCGGGGTAGCAATGAGCAGTTCTTC. The chain combines TRBV11-3 with TRBJ2-1; tentatively, D is TRBD2 (6 bases). This CDR3 is built from 14 residues. With 1 base removed from V and 6 bases from J, the gap between germline ends came to 10 bases. Germline V gene lookup returns CDR1 SGHNT and CDR2 YENEEA.

The chain carries TRBV5-1 and TRBJ1-2; TRBD1 might be the D (6 bases). Trimming took 0 bases from V and 7 from J, leaving 13 bases between them. Germline loops: CDR1 SGHRS, CDR2 YFSETQ. CDR3 length equals 14 residues. This chain's CDR3 is CASSLVVGGRGYTF. CDR3 sequence (DNA): TGCGCCAGCAGCTTGGTAGTAGGGGGTCGTGGCTACACCTTC.

This clonotype was observed a single time. This chain joins TRBV7-2 and TRBJ2-2; D may be TRBD1 (6 bases). This CDR3 contains 15 residues. Germline CDR1 reads SGHTA; CDR2 reads FQGNSA. Trimming took 2 bases from V and 7 from J, leaving 14 bases between them. The CDR3 is CASSLRAGADGELFF. CDR3 nucleotide sequence: TGTGCCAGCAGCTTACGGGCAGGGGCTGACGGGGAGCTGTTTTTT.

The V and J genes are TRBV11-3 and TRBJ1-1, with a weak D call TRBD1 (5 bases). Germline loops: CDR1 SGHNT, CDR2 YENEEA. The CDR3 loop spans 15 amino acids. Trimming shortened V by 0 bases and J by 6 bases, and 14 bases separated the two germline ends. Written as DNA, the CDR3 is TGTGCCAGCAGCTTAGATCAGGTTGGGGGTCCTGAAGCTTTCTTT. Amino acids: CASSLDQVGGPEAFF.

The V and J genes are TRBV20-1 and TRBJ2-7; TRBD2 aligns across 9 bases. The V segment lost 6 bases and the J segment 1 base; nucleotides outside the gene matches: 4. The CDR3 consists of 13 residues. Germline V gene lookup returns CDR1 DFQATT and CDR2 SNEGSKA (reference sequence). CDR3 nucleotide sequence: TGCAGTGCCTGGACTAGCGTTTCCTACGAGCAGTACTTC. Translation: CSAWTSVSYEQYF.

The rearrangement links TRBV7-2 to TRBJ2-1; possible D gene TRBD1, 6 bases. Trimming took 1 base from V and 0 from J, leaving 10 bases between them. This CDR3 comprises 16 residues. Per germline, CDR1 SGHTA and CDR2 FQGNSA. In DNA form, the CDR3 reads TGTGCCAGCAGCTTAGTGGGGGCAATCTCCTACAATGAGCAGTTCTTC. This gives the protein CASSLVGAISYNEQFF.

The chain uses TRBV2 and TRBJ1-1; D is unclear. V was shortened by 7 bases and J by 3 bases, with 15 bases between the two germline ends. This CDR3 comprises 14 residues. Germline loops: CDR1 SNHLY, CDR2 FYNNEI. CDR3 loop: CASNPRLLYTEAFF. The CDR3 DNA is TGTGCCAGCAACCCCCGGCTTCTTTACACTGAAGCTTTCTTT.

V and J are TRBV29-1 and TRBJ1-1; 7 bases are a match to TRBD1. The CDR3 is 13 amino acids. With V trimmed by 7 bases and J by 4 bases, 9 bases remained unmatched. CDR1 is SQVTM, CDR2 ANQGSEA, per germline. CDR3 loop: CSATTGDRTEAFF. In DNA, the CDR3 is TGCAGCGCCACAACAGGGGATCGCACTGAAGCTTTCTTT.

This clonotype came up once. This chain joins TRBV6-1 and TRBJ2-3; D possibly corresponds to TRBD2 (5 bases). The CDR3 sequence is 13 residues long. Germline V gene lookup returns CDR1 MNHNS and CDR2 SASEGT. V was trimmed by 6 bases and J by 4 bases, leaving 11 bases between them. Written as DNA, the CDR3 is TGTGCCAGCAGGGAGAGCGGCGCAGATACGCAGTATTTT. It codes for CASRESGADTQYF.

This clonotype was counted only a few times. The chain is built from TRBV11-1 and TRBJ2-5; no firm D call. The CDR3 contains 15 residues. Germline lookup yields CDR1 SGHAT and CDR2 FQDESV (reference sequence). Trimming cost V 2 bases and J 2 bases, with 12 bases left between them. The CDR3 region has the DNA TGTGCCAGCAGCTTAACGGCACAACTACAAGAGACCCAGTACTTC. This translates into CASSLTAQLQETQYF.

In this sample, this clonotype turned up a few times. The chain recombines TRBV7-6 with TRBJ1-1, with a tentative D call TRBD1 (5 bases). Trimming cost V 6 bases and J 4 bases, with 18 bases left between them. This CDR3 contains 15 residues. Germline V lookup: CDR1 SGHVS, CDR2 FNYEAQ. CDR3 DNA sequence: TGTGCCAGCAGGGCCCTGGGGGGATCGTTCACTGAAGCTTTCTTT. Translating it yields CASRALGGSFTEAFF.

The chain links TRBV4-1 to TRBJ1-2; D is ambiguous. The ends were cut back, 8 bases at V and 10 bases at J, with 23 bases in the middle. This CDR3 is built from 14 residues. Germline V gene sequence: CDR1 MGHRA, CDR2 YSYEKL. The CDR3, as DNA: TGCGCCAGCCGTTCCGCCGGAGAGGGTCGGGACTACACCTTC. This sequence encodes CASRSAGEGRDYTF.

This clonotype has just a few counts. This chain joins TRBV5-1 and TRBJ2-3; 9 bases align to TRBD2. The CDR3 has 17 residues. J lost 0 bases, V lost 4 bases, and 9 bases had no gene match. CDR1 SGHRS and CDR2 YFSETQ come from the germline V gene. The chain's CDR3 is CASSHPRAGGSTDTQYF. CDR3 nucleotide sequence: TGCGCCAGCAGCCACCCCCGTGCGGGGGGGAGCACAGATACGCAGTATTTT.